These T cell receptor beta chains were read from a single sample in a study of identifying expanded T cells in peripheral blood. The protocol was immunoSEQ multiplex PCR, while the TCRdb copy is restricted to in-frame clones and leaves out a portion. The table shows about 85,000 clones, with approximately 91% occurring only once. The specimen was blood. The receptors stem from a person aged 18 to 75 in good health. Each CDR3 is given with its conserved first and last residue. The order of the fields is V gene, CDR3 protein.

>TRBV7-8
CASSPHSGNTIYF
>TRBV7-2
CASSGQTSSYEQYF
>TRBV7-2
CASSLRMAGGNEQYF
>TRBV18
CASSLGGSNTGELFF
>TRBV6-5
CASSSRQGRSNTEAFF
>TRBV6-6
CASSYRNYGYTF
>TRBV19
CASSLRDSAYEQYF
>TRBV7-7
CASSSDRAGELFF
>TRBV4-3
CASSQDPGRPQHF
>TRBV7-6
CASRLAGDTQYF
>TRBV28
CASSLLKTINTEAFF
>TRBV11-1
CASSLAALAGGEQYF
>TRBV4-3
CASSQDRLETQYF
>TRBV2
CASRVSPRTGGQKTEAFF
>TRBV27
CACASSGNQPQHF
>TRBV10-3
CAISGGAGGGNTEAFF
>TRBV28
CASSTSGQGASEQYF
>TRBV7-7
CASSPQIQGQTQYF
>TRBV28
CASSEGWGANYGYTF
>TRBV11-2
CASSLTNEQYF
>TRBV30
CAWSVIRNSLYGYTF
>TRBV11-3
CASSFVSNTGELFF
>TRBV19
CASSPETQETQYF
>TRBV13
CASSLESSGGPRTDTQYF
>TRBV2
CATTGLANTEAFF
>TRBV6-6
CASSRETSASYEQYF
>TRBV30
CAWGVGTGEKLFF
>TRBV6-6
CASSYSHSGNTIYF
>TRBV27
CASSSKTSGMFEQYF
>TRBV7-2
CASSYSTIYEQYF
>TRBV4-2
CASSQDNSGITGELFF
>TRBV7-6
CASASGYEQYF
>TRBV9
CASSVGGGAGELFF
>TRBV6-5
CASSYSGTDLRYTF
>TRBV7-2
CASSLAILYGYTF
>TRBV27
CASSLSGGGQTQYF
>TRBV5-1
CASSLDGTSRQETQYF
>TRBV28
CASSSPSGSTETQYF
>TRBV29-1
CSVVRTDYGYTF
>TRBV13
CASSLLLASTDTQYF
>TRBV7-2
CASSSRLAGKTDTQYF
>TRBV28
CASTTAGTGHMYPQHF